This TCR beta chain was captured in a study of blood T cell repertoires in COVID-19. Overall study: Acute-phase and convalescent COVID-19 samples originated in the United States, Italy and Spain. From T cells, B-cell-depleted T cells, or PBMCs came the material, which was cDNA or gDNA.

Original handling: It was from reference gene primer amplification that nucleated cell counts were estimated. The repertoire was sequenced with immunoSEQ multiplex PCR; TCRdb's copy has only in-frame clones and lacks some. D and trimming come from the DNA, and the V and J calls and clone size come from that table. The repertoire holds roughly 200,000 clones, just under 90% seen once, with approximately 6.2% in the top ten. The germline CDR1 and CDR2 sequences are SNHLY and FYNNEI. This CDR3 has 14 residues. V was cut by 3 bases and J by 1 base, with 7 bases left in between. Sequencing used peripheral blood. The chain joins TRBV2 to TRBJ2-4; D is undetermined. The receptor comes from a man aged 55 to 70 who had recovered from COVID-19. CDR3 sequence (DNA): TGTGCCAGCAGTGAGGAGTTCGCCAAAAACATTCAGTACTTC. Protein: CASSEEFAKNIQYF.